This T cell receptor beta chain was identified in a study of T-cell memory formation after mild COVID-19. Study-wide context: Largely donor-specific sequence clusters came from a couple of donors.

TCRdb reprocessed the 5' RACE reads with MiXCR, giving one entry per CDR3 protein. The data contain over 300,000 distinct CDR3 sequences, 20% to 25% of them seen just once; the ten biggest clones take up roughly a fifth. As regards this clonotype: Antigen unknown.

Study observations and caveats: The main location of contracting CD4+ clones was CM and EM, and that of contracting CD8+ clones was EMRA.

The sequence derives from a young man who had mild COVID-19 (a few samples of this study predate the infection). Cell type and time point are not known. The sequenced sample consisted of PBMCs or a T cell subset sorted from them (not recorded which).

The CDR3, as DNA: TGTGCCAGTAGTAGCCACGCTAGCGGGGGGGCCACCTTCTATTTT. It yields the protein CASSSHASGGATFYF. The chain couples TRBV19 to TRBJ2-3, with 12 bases identical to TRBD2. CDR1 is LNHDA and CDR2 is SQIVND in the germline V gene (reference sequence). The trim removed 4 bases at V and 15 bases at J, leaving 14 bases unmatched. The CDR3 spans 15 residues. Full variable domain (missing parts from reference TRBV19 and TRBJ2-3): DGGITQSPKYLFRKEGQNVTLSCEQNLNHDAMYWYRQDPGQGLRLIYYSQIVNDFQKGDIAEGYSVSREKKESFPLTVTSAQKNPTAFYLCASSSHASGGATFYFGPGTRLTVL.